The 14 T cell receptor beta chains presented below share a single source sample, sequenced in a study of cytomegalovirus exposure and HLA in healthy donors. Primers for the PCR totalled 60 Vbeta and 13 Jbeta. The assay was immunoSEQ multiplex PCR, and TCRdb's table has in-frame clones only and misses some. The sample holds 90,000 to 140,000 clones, 60% to 85% seen once. The sequencing sample was made of PBMCs. The receptors stem from a male donor in good health and CMV-seronegative.

The CDR3 region has the DNA TGCGCCAGCAGCCTAGGACAGGGGCGCACCGGGGAGCTGTTTTTT. Its translation: CASSLGQGRTGELFF. The chain carries TRBV4-1 and TRBJ2-2; 9 nucleotides match TRBD1. The CDR3 contains 15 residues. CDR1 and CDR2 from the germline V gene are MGHRA and YSYEKL. With V trimmed by 4 bases and J by 4 bases, 4 bases remained unmatched.

Only a few counts were recorded for this clone. V and J are TRBV5-6 and TRBJ1-2; perhaps TRBD1 as D (5 bases). Per the germline V gene, CDR1 is SGHDT and CDR2 is YYEEEE. V lost 4 bases, J lost 8 bases, and 12 bases lay in between. The CDR3 totals 12 residues. The CDR3 nucleotides read TGTGCCAGCAGCCCACGACAGAACGGCTACACCTTC. Translation: CASSPRQNGYTF.

In this sample, this clone turned up once. The rearrangement joins TRBV4-2 to TRBJ2-3, with TRBD2 matching over 7 bases. CDR3 length: 14 residues. V lost 1 base and J lost 6; bases outside the gene matches: 4. CDR1 and CDR2 (germline): LGHNA, YNFKEQ. CDR3 bases: TGTGCCAGCAGCCAAGTTGCCGGGGGGGATACGCAGTATTTT. This encodes CASSQVAGGDTQYF.

This chain connects TRBV19 to TRBJ2-7; the match to TRBD2 covers 11 bases. Germline V gives CDR1 LNHDA, CDR2 SQIVND (reference sequence). Trimming removed 5 bases from V and 2 bases from J; junction bases left unmatched: 14. The CDR3 covers 18 residues. The DNA of the CDR3 is TGTGCCAGTAGTCCTCGAGGGGTAGCGGGAGGGCCAACCTACGAGCAGTACTTC. This translates into CASSPRGVAGGPTYEQYF.

The chain couples TRBV13 to TRBJ2-1, with 12 bases aligning to TRBD2. The germline gives CDR1 PRHDT, CDR2 FYEKMQ (reference sequence). V was pared by 5 bases and J by 7 bases, with 3 bases of the junction left unmatched. This CDR3 has 14 residues. CDR3 nucleotide sequence: TGTGCCAGCAGCACTAGCGGGAGGAGGAATGAGCAGTTCTTC. Amino acids: CASSTSGRRNEQFF.

This clone was observed a few times. This sequence joins TRBV5-4 and TRBJ2-7; D might be TRBD1 (5 bases). The CDR3 is 17 amino acids. Deletions cut 4 bases from V and 5 bases from J, with 25 bases between. Germline V lookup: CDR1 SGHNT, CDR2 YYREEE (reference sequence). The CDR3 nucleotides are TGTGCCAGCAGCCTTTCTAAGGGGTCCCGGATTGGAGACGAGCAGTACTTC. Translation gives CASSLSKGSRIGDEQYF.

J is TRBJ2-2 and V is TRBV27, with D uncertain. Trimming shortened V by 3 bases and J by 5 bases, and 10 bases separated the two germline ends. In germline, CDR1 is MNHEY, CDR2 SMNVEV (reference sequence). The CDR3 extends over 14 amino acids. The CDR3 reads CASSFSRFTGELFF. CDR3 in DNA: TGTGCCAGCAGTTTCTCCAGATTTACCGGGGAGCTGTTTTTT.

V usage is TRBV28 and J usage is TRBJ1-3; 7 bases are a match to TRBD1. Per germline, CDR1 MDHEN and CDR2 SYDVKM. V trimming: 7 bases; J trimming: 0 bases; junction bases outside the gene matches: 6. The CDR3 extends over 15 amino acids. CDR3 amino acids: CASTRTGFSGNTIYF. As DNA, the CDR3 is TGTGCCAGCACCAGGACAGGCTTCTCTGGAAACACCATATATTTT.

The genes are TRBV7-2 and TRBJ2-3; D gene unclear. Trimming took off 1 base at V and 1 base at J, with 6 bases between the two ends. CDR3 length: 14 amino acids. Germline V gene data show CDR1 as SGHTA and CDR2 as FQGNSA. CDR3 loop: CASSLELGTDTQYF. In DNA, the CDR3 is TGTGCCAGCAGCTTAGAGCTGGGCACAGATACGCAGTATTTT.

Many counts were recorded for this clone. This chain connects TRBV4-3 to TRBJ2-1; 8 bases line up with TRBD1. The CDR3 length is 16 residues. V gave up 0 bases and J gave up 8 bases; unmatched junction bases: 9. The V gene's germline CDR1 is LGHNA and CDR2 YSLEER. Here the CDR3 DNA reads TGCGCCAGCAGCCAAGAATTCCAACAGGGGGTGGATGAGCAGTTCTTC. Translation: CASSQEFQQGVDEQFF.

The chain couples TRBV15 to TRBJ2-7; weak D call: TRBD2 (7 bases). V was shortened by 2 bases and J by 2 bases, with 19 bases between the two germline ends. The CDR3 has 17 amino acids. The germline gives CDR1 LNHNV, CDR2 YYDKDF (reference sequence). The CDR3 sequence is CATSRKRGGTPPYEQYF. The CDR3 nucleotides read TGTGCCACCAGCAGAAAGCGGGGCGGGACACCCCCCTACGAGCAGTACTTC.

The V gene is TRBV6-1, the J gene TRBJ2-7, with 7 bases matching TRBD1. This CDR3 is built from 14 residues. Looked up from germline, CDR1 is MNHNS and CDR2 is SASEGT. Germline trimming cut 6 bases from V and 0 bases from J; bases unmatched to any gene: 5. In DNA form, the CDR3 reads TGTGCCAGCAGGAGGGACAGTAGCTCCTACGAGCAGTACTTC. This sequence encodes CASRRDSSSYEQYF.

This sequence joins TRBV10-1 and TRBJ2-5; 7 bases align to TRBD2. Trimming cost V 5 bases and J 5 bases; bases outside gene matches: 5. The CDR3 loop spans 13 amino acids. CDR1 and CDR2 (germline): WNHNN, SYGVQD (reference sequence). Here the CDR3 DNA reads TGCGCCAGCAGTCTGCGGGAGAGGGAGACCCAGTACTTC. Translation gives CASSLRERETQYF.

The CDR3 DNA reads TGCGCCAGCAGAAACGGGCCGTGGCCGTGTAGGGGGAATACGCAGTATTTT. It specifies CASRNGPWPCRGNTQYF. V is TRBV23-1 and J is TRBJ2-3, with D tentatively TRBD1 (6 bases). TRBV23-1 is reported as an ORF; its role is uncertain. V was trimmed by 6 bases and J by 7 bases, leaving 26 bases between them. The CDR3 totals 17 residues.